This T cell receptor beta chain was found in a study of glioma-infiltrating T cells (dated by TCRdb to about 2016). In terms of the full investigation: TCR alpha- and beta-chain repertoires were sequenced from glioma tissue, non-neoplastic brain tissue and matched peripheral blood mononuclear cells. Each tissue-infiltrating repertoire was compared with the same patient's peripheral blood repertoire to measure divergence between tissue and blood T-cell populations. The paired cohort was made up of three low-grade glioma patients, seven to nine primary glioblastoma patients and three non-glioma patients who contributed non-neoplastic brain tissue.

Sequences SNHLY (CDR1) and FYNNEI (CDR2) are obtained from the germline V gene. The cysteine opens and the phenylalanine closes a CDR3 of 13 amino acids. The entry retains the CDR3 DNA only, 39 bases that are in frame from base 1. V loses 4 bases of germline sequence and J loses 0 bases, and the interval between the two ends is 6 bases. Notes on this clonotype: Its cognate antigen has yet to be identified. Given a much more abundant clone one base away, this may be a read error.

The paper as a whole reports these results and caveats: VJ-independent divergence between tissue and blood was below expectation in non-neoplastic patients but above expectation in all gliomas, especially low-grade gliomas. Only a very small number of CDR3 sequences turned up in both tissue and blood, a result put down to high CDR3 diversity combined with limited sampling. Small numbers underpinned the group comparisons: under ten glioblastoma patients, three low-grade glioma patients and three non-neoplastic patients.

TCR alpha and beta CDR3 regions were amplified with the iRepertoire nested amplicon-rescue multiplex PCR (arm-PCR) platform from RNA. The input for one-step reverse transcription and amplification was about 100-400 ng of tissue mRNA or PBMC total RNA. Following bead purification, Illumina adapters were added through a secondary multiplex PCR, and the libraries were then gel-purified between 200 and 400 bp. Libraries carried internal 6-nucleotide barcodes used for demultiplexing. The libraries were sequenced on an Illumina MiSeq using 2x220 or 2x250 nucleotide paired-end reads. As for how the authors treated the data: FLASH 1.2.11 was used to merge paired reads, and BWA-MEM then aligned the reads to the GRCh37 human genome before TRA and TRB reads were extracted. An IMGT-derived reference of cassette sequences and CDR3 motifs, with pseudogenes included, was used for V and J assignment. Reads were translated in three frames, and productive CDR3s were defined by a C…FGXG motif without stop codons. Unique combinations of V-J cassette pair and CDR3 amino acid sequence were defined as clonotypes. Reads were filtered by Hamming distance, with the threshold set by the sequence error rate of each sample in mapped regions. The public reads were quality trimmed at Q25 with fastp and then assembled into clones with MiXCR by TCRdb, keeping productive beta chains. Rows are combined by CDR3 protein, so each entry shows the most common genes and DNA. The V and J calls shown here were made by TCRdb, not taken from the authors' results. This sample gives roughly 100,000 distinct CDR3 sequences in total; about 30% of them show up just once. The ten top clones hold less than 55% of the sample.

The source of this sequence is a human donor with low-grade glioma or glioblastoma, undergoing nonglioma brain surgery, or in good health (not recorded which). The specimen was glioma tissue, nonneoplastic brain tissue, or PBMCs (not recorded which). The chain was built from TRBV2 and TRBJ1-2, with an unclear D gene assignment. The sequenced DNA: TGTGCCAGCAGTGGAAACACTAACTATGGCTACACCTTC. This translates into CASSGNTNYGYTF.